This T cell receptor beta chain is from a study of T-cell memory formation after mild COVID-19. A single record per CDR3 protein comes from TCRdb applying MiXCR to the 5' RACE reads. The profile shows some 150,000 distinct CDR3 sequences, almost 25% of them singletons. Sequencing was done on a sample of PBMCs or a T cell subset sorted from them (not recorded which). The receptor comes from an adult woman who had mild COVID-19 (a few samples of this study predate the infection). Cell type and time point are not known.

CDR3 sequence: CATSSRGRNTEAFF. CDR3 coding DNA: TGTGCCACCAGCAGCCGGGGGCGGAACACTGAAGCTTTCTTT. The V gene is TRBV15, the J gene TRBJ1-1; D is possibly TRBD1 (6 bases). The CDR3 consists of 14 residues. The germline V gene has CDR1 LNHNV and CDR2 YYDKDF (reference sequence). The germline V and J ends were trimmed by 3 bases and 1 base, with 9 bases remaining between them.